Listed below are T cell receptor beta chains from one sample, sequenced in a study of T cell changes during pregnancy in multiple sclerosis. Using immunoSEQ multiplex PCR, the repertoire was profiled, and TCRdb retains in-frame clones only, with some absent. The sample includes 55,000 to 70,000 clones, 90% to 95% of them seen just once. The specimen comprised peripheral blood, sampled in the second trimester of pregnancy. These receptors all come from a female donor in good health, enrolled as a control in a pregnancy study. Both conserved end residues are part of each CDR3. The D gene is left open where the match is weak. Size values are once, few and many counts, or a class for expanded clones, and some rows have none.

d_call: TRBD2; v_call: TRBV6-1; j_call: TRBJ2-7; clone_size: .; cdr3_aa: CASTGAGGPYEQYF; cdr3_nt: TGTGCCAGCACTGGGGCGGGAGGGCCCTACGAGCAGTACTTC
d_call: .; v_call: TRBV27; j_call: TRBJ2-1; clone_size: .; cdr3_aa: CASSRGTTFSYNEQFF; cdr3_nt: TGTGCCAGCAGTAGGGGGACCACCTTCTCCTACAATGAGCAGTTCTTC
d_call: .; v_call: TRBV19; j_call: TRBJ2-1; clone_size: .; cdr3_aa: CASSIIVSRSYNEQFF; cdr3_nt: TGTGCCAGTAGTATAATTGTGTCTAGGAGCTACAATGAGCAGTTCTTC
d_call: TRBD2; v_call: TRBV4-1; j_call: TRBJ2-3; clone_size: once; cdr3_aa: CASSRSRDSGSSDTQYF; cdr3_nt: TGCGCCAGCAGCCGATCCCGTGATAGCGGGAGTTCAGATACGCAGTATTTT
d_call: .; v_call: TRBV18; j_call: TRBJ1-1; clone_size: .; cdr3_aa: CASSPRVVNTEAFF; cdr3_nt: TGTGCCAGCTCACCGAGGGTTGTGAACACTGAAGCTTTCTTT
d_call: .; v_call: TRBV9; j_call: TRBJ1-3; clone_size: .; cdr3_aa: CASSVGGASGNTIYF; cdr3_nt: TGTGCCAGCAGCGTAGGTGGAGCCTCTGGAAACACCATATATTTT
d_call: TRBD1; v_call: TRBV19; j_call: TRBJ2-2; clone_size: .; cdr3_aa: CASASPGQITGELFF; cdr3_nt: TGTGCCAGTGCATCACCGGGACAGATAACCGGGGAGCTGTTTTTT
d_call: .; v_call: TRBV9; j_call: TRBJ1-1; clone_size: .; cdr3_aa: CASSADRDTLNTEAFF; cdr3_nt: TGTGCCAGCAGCGCGGACCGGGACACCCTGAACACTGAAGCTTTCTTT
d_call: .; v_call: TRBV10-3; j_call: TRBJ1-2; clone_size: .; cdr3_aa: CAISESGETGGYTF; cdr3_nt: TGTGCCATCAGTGAGTCAGGAGAAACGGGAGGCTACACCTTC
d_call: TRBD1; v_call: TRBV7-2; j_call: TRBJ2-7; clone_size: .; cdr3_aa: CASTSGTVYEQYF; cdr3_nt: TGTGCCAGCACCTCCGGGACAGTCTACGAGCAGTACTTC
d_call: TRBD1; v_call: TRBV27; j_call: TRBJ2-3; clone_size: .; cdr3_aa: CASSSYRQGRADTQYF; cdr3_nt: TGTGCCAGCAGTTCCTACCGACAGGGGCGGGCAGATACGCAGTATTTT
d_call: TRBD1; v_call: TRBV6-1; j_call: TRBJ2-1; clone_size: .; cdr3_aa: CASSRRDRTNEQFF; cdr3_nt: TGTGCCAGCAGCCGACGGGACAGGACAAATGAGCAGTTCTTC
d_call: .; v_call: TRBV7-8; j_call: TRBJ2-5; clone_size: .; cdr3_aa: CASSTPWRGRRAQETQYF; cdr3_nt: TGTGCCAGCAGTACCCCATGGCGGGGGCGCCGAGCTCAAGAGACCCAGTACTTC
d_call: TRBD2; v_call: TRBV30; j_call: TRBJ2-3; clone_size: .; cdr3_aa: CAWSDGLAGSTDTQYF; cdr3_nt: TGTGCCTGGAGTGATGGACTAGCGGGGAGCACAGATACGCAGTATTTT
d_call: .; v_call: TRBV14; j_call: TRBJ2-1; clone_size: .; cdr3_aa: CASSHSLGVPYNEQFF; cdr3_nt: TGTGCCAGCAGCCACTCATTGGGAGTACCCTACAATGAGCAGTTCTTC
d_call: TRBD1; v_call: TRBV28; j_call: TRBJ2-2; clone_size: .; cdr3_aa: CASSSWTGGSTGELFF; cdr3_nt: TGTGCCAGCAGTTCCTGGACAGGGGGGAGCACCGGGGAGCTGTTTTTT
d_call: .; v_call: TRBV5-1; j_call: TRBJ2-1; clone_size: .; cdr3_aa: CASSLGLGHNEQFF; cdr3_nt: TGCGCCAGCAGCTTGGGACTAGGCCACAATGAGCAGTTCTTC
d_call: .; v_call: TRBV15; j_call: TRBJ2-1; clone_size: .; cdr3_aa: CATSRDPTDNEQFF; cdr3_nt: TGTGCCACCAGCAGAGACCCCACGGACAATGAGCAGTTCTTC
d_call: TRBD2; v_call: TRBV2; j_call: TRBJ2-7; clone_size: .; cdr3_aa: CASKGRGLAGPTYEQYF; cdr3_nt: TGTGCCAGCAAGGGGAGGGGACTAGCGGGGCCTACCTACGAGCAGTACTTC
d_call: TRBD1; v_call: TRBV28; j_call: TRBJ1-1; clone_size: .; cdr3_aa: CASSPPQGMNTEAFF; cdr3_nt: TGTGCCAGCAGTCCCCCACAGGGGATGAACACTGAAGCTTTCTTT
d_call: TRBD2; v_call: TRBV15; j_call: TRBJ2-3; clone_size: .; cdr3_aa: CATRTSGTDTQYF; cdr3_nt: TGTGCCACCAGGACTAGCGGGACAGATACGCAGTATTTT
d_call: .; v_call: TRBV30; j_call: TRBJ1-2; clone_size: .; cdr3_aa: CAWSVLQSLTGTF; cdr3_nt: TGTGCCTGGAGTGTACTCCAGAGCTTGACTGGGACCTTC
d_call: TRBD1; v_call: TRBV5-1; j_call: TRBJ2-7; clone_size: .; cdr3_aa: CASSRNRDSSYEQYF; cdr3_nt: TGCGCCAGCAGCCGGAACCGGGACAGCTCCTACGAGCAGTACTTC
d_call: .; v_call: TRBV5-1; j_call: TRBJ1-2; clone_size: few; cdr3_aa: CASSLQGDYGYTF; cdr3_nt: TGCGCCAGCAGCTTACAGGGAGACTATGGCTACACCTTC
d_call: TRBD2; v_call: TRBV6-4; j_call: TRBJ2-1; clone_size: few; cdr3_aa: CASSDGTSDYNEQFF; cdr3_nt: TGTGCCAGCAGTGACGGGACTAGCGACTACAATGAGCAGTTCTTC
d_call: TRBD2; v_call: TRBV5-4; j_call: TRBJ2-5; clone_size: .; cdr3_aa: CASSLPLAGVRETQYF; cdr3_nt: TGTGCCAGCAGCCTCCCACTAGCGGGAGTGCGGGAGACCCAGTACTTC
d_call: .; v_call: TRBV28; j_call: TRBJ2-7; clone_size: .; cdr3_aa: CASSPHLTSGEQYF; cdr3_nt: TGTGCCAGCAGTCCCCACCTGACATCGGGGGAGCAGTACTTC
d_call: TRBD1; v_call: TRBV18; j_call: TRBJ2-4; clone_size: .; cdr3_aa: CASSPPTGGMAKNIQYF; cdr3_nt: TGTGCCAGCTCACCTCCTACAGGGGGCATGGCCAAAAACATTCAGTACTTC
d_call: .; v_call: TRBV21-1; j_call: TRBJ1-2; clone_size: .; cdr3_aa: CASSNRGHRNYGYTF; cdr3_nt: TGTGCCAGCAGCAATCGGGGACACCGGAACTATGGCTACACCTTC
d_call: .; v_call: TRBV6-5; j_call: TRBJ1-1; clone_size: .; cdr3_aa: CASSYNRAKTEAFF; cdr3_nt: TGTGCCAGCAGTTACAACAGGGCAAAAACTGAAGCCTTCTTT
d_call: .; v_call: TRBV7-9; j_call: TRBJ1-2; clone_size: .; cdr3_aa: CASSLDYRVDGYTF; cdr3_nt: TGTGCCAGCAGCTTAGACTACAGGGTGGATGGCTACACCTTC
d_call: .; v_call: TRBV2; j_call: TRBJ2-3; clone_size: .; cdr3_aa: CASRSGVVADTQYF; cdr3_nt: TGTGCCAGCAGGTCGGGGGTTGTCGCAGATACGCAGTATTTT
d_call: .; v_call: TRBV1; j_call: TRBJ2-1; clone_size: .; cdr3_aa: CTSSQDGEGGENEQFF; cdr3_nt: TGCACCAGCAGCCAAGATGGGGAGGGAGGGGAGAATGAGCAGTTCTTC